Shown below are 29 T cell receptor beta chains from a single sample sequenced in a study of blood T cell repertoires in COVID-19. The data were produced by immunoSEQ multiplex PCR, yet TCRdb's version contains in-frame clones alone and is incomplete. The sample contains approximately 240,000 clones, around 80% of which appear only once. The sample taken for sequencing was peripheral blood. Source of these receptors: a woman aged 55-70 years who had recovered from COVID-19.

On this clone: Within the sample, other DNA sequences also encode this same CDR3. The chain employs TRBV2 and TRBJ1-1; D is possibly TRBD1 (5 bases). The CDR3 spans 13 residues. Germline lookup yields CDR1 SNHLY and CDR2 FYNNEI. The ends were cut back, 4 bases at V and 2 bases at J, with 8 bases in the middle. Written as DNA, the CDR3 is TGTGCCAGCAGTGTACAGGAAAACACTGAAGCTTTCTTT. As protein: CASSVQENTEAFF.

This clone was counted between two and nine times. The chain combines TRBV4-1 with TRBJ1-6; 8 bases map to TRBD1. The CDR3 loop spans 16 amino acids. After removal of 5 bases from V and 8 bases from J, the junction contained 11 bases not matched to a gene. Germline CDR1 and CDR2: MGHRA and YSYEKL. CDR3 in amino acids: CASSKRVGQAYSPLHF. The DNA for the CDR3 is TGCGCCAGCAGCAAGAGGGTGGGACAGGCGTATTCACCCCTCCACTTT.

This rearrangement joins TRBV7-9 to TRBJ1-1, with unresolved D. Trimming stripped 2 bases from V and 5 bases from J, with 9 bases between. The CDR3 sequence is 13 residues long. The V gene's germline CDR1 is SEHNR and CDR2 FQNEAQ (reference sequence). The CDR3 protein is CASSLWQRTEAFF. As DNA, the CDR3 is TGTGCCAGCAGCTTATGGCAGAGGACTGAAGCTTTCTTT.

This chain links TRBV9 with TRBJ1-1; 10 bases are a match to TRBD1. Germline V gives CDR1 SGDLS, CDR2 YYNGEE. The CDR3 sequence is 15 residues long. V trimming: 4 bases; J trimming: 6 bases; junction bases outside the gene matches: 9. The CDR3 bases are TGTGCCAGCAGCCCTTCGACAGGGGGCATAGCTGAAGCTTTCTTT. Residues: CASSPSTGGIAEAFF.

V is TRBV11-2 and J is TRBJ2-7; TRBD2 is a possible D gene (6 bases). CDR1 and CDR2 (germline): SGHAT, FQNNGV. CDR3 length: 15 residues. V gave up 2 bases and J gave up 4 bases, with 15 bases separating them. As DNA, the CDR3 is TGTGCCAGCAGCTTAAGTTACGCTAGCGAATACGAGCAGTACTTC. Protein sequence: CASSLSYASEYEQYF. Filled out from reference TRBV11-2 and TRBJ2-7, the complete variable domain reads EAGVAQSPRYKIIEKRQSVAFWCNPISGHATLYWYQQILGQGPKLLIQFQNNGVVDDSQLPKDRFSAERLKGVDSTLKIQPAKLEDSAVYLCASSLSYASEYEQYFGPGTRLTVT.

The chain carries TRBV5-1 and TRBJ2-2; 7 positions match TRBD2. Germline CDR1 reads SGHRS; CDR2 reads YFSETQ. V shed 4 bases and J 2 bases; nucleotides not matched to a gene: 2. The CDR3 spans 14 residues. CDR3 sequence (DNA): TGCGCCAGCAGCCCGGGACTAAACACCGGGGAGCTGTTTTTT. This gives the protein CASSPGLNTGELFF. Using reference TRBV5-1 and TRBJ2-2 for the parts outside the CDR3, the full variable domain is KAGVTQTPRYLIKTRGQQVTLSCSPISGHRSVSWYQQTPGQGLQFLFEYFSETQRNKGNFPGRFSGRQFSNSRSEMNVSTLELGDSALYLCASSPGLNTGELFFGEGSRLTVL.

This clone has just a few counts. The chain couples TRBV18 to TRBJ2-3; D is perhaps TRBD2 (6 bases). CDR1 is KGHSH, CDR2 LQKENI, per germline. The CDR3 is 14 residues long. V was clipped by 6 bases and J by 3 bases, with 13 bases between them. Written as DNA, the CDR3 is TGTGCCAGCTCTCGTACTCGGGGGACAGATACGCAGTATTTT. It specifies CASSRTRGTDTQYF. Variable domain in full (rest from reference TRBV18 and TRBJ2-3): NAGVMQNPRHLVRRRGQEARLRCSPMKGHSHVYWYRQLPEEGLKFMVYLQKENIIDESGMPKERFSAEFPKEGPSILRIQQVVRGDSAAYFCASSRTRGTDTQYFGPGTRLTVL.

The V call is TRBV11-2, the J call TRBJ1-3; D unclear. Germline-derived CDR1 and CDR2 are SGHAT and FQNNGV. V was trimmed by 7 bases and J by 0 bases, leaving 16 bases between them. This CDR3 has 16 residues. The CDR3 spells CASTSFRRSSGNTIYF. CDR3 bases: TGTGCCAGCACCTCCTTCCGTAGGAGCTCTGGAAACACCATATATTTT.

J is TRBJ2-3 and V is TRBV15; 11 bases match TRBD2. This CDR3 has 16 amino acids. Losses at the gene ends were 1 base for V and 3 bases for J; bases not matched to a gene: 3. Germline loops: CDR1 LNHNV, CDR2 YYDKDF (reference sequence). The CDR3 nucleotides read TGTGCCACCAGCAGAGGACTAGCGGGGCGAACAGATACGCAGTATTTT. Amino acids: CATSRGLAGRTDTQYF.

The chain carries TRBV30 and TRBJ1-5; D remains unclear. V was clipped by 3 bases and J by 2 bases, with 11 bases between them. The V gene's germline CDR1 is GTSNPN and CDR2 SVGIG (reference sequence). The CDR3 is made up of 14 amino acids. The CDR3, as DNA: TGTGCCTGGAGGGGTTCGGGAGGCAATCAGCCCCAGCATTTT. It encodes CAWRGSGGNQPQHF. The full variable domain, with the rest looked up from reference TRBV30 and TRBJ1-5, is SQTIHQWPATLVQPVGSPLSLECTVEGTSNPNLYWYRQAAGRGLQLLFYSVGIGQISSEVPQNLSASRPQDRQFILSSKKLLLSDSGFYLCAWRGSGGNQPQHFGDGTRLSIL.

V and J are TRBV21-1 and TRBJ2-7; the table's TRBD1 call for D was not verified on the DNA. TRBV21-1 is flagged as a pseudogene. The CDR3 is 14 residues long. The CDR3 coding sequence is TGTGCCAGCAGCATTCCGGGACAGTGCGGCGAGCAGTACTTC. Residues: CASSIPGQCGEQYF.

The chain combines TRBV19 with TRBJ1-6, with D perhaps matching TRBD1 (6 bases). Per the germline V gene, CDR1 is LNHDA and CDR2 is SQIVND (reference sequence). This CDR3 has 15 residues. The V and J ends lost 7 bases and 10 bases respectively, with 20 bases between them. The CDR3 loop reads CASTPTLWGRSPLHF. The CDR3 DNA reads as TGTGCCAGTACCCCAACATTGTGGGGGCGATCACCCCTCCACTTT.

V gene TRBV19 combines with J gene TRBJ2-1, with 8 bases aligning to TRBD2. Germline V CDR1 and CDR2: LNHDA, SQIVND (reference sequence). CDR3 length: 15 residues. V lost 5 bases, J lost 0 bases, and 3 bases stayed unmatched. The CDR3 sequence is CASSPRGASYNEQFF. Written as DNA, the CDR3 is TGTGCCAGTAGTCCGCGGGGGGCCTCCTACAATGAGCAGTTCTTC. The full variable domain, in which reference TRBV19 and TRBJ2-1 provide the parts outside the CDR3, is DGGITQSPKYLFRKEGQNVTLSCEQNLNHDAMYWYRQDPGQGLRLIYYSQIVNDFQKGDIAEGYSVSREKKESFPLTVTSAQKNPTAFYLCASSPRGASYNEQFFGPGTRLTVL.

This clone was recorded at least ten times. The chain links TRBV5-4 to TRBJ2-2; D unresolved. Germline CDR1 reads SGHNT; CDR2 reads YYREEE (reference sequence). V was cut by 2 bases and J by 5 bases, with 10 bases left in between. The CDR3 loop spans 14 amino acids. CDR3 nucleotides: TGTGCCAGCAGCTTCGGGTGGCAAACCGGGGAGCTGTTTTTT. Residues: CASSFGWQTGELFF.

This clone has just a few counts. The chain combines TRBV7-2 with TRBJ1-2, with D perhaps TRBD1 (5 bases). The germline V gene encodes CDR1 SGHTA and CDR2 FQGNSA. V lost 11 bases and J 8 bases, leaving 18 bases between the germline ends. The CDR3 loop spans 12 amino acids. CDR3 nucleotide sequence: TGTGCCTCCCTCCCGGGGGGTGCCGGCTACACCTTC. This gives the protein CASLPGGAGYTF.

This clone showed up just a few times. The J gene is TRBJ2-1, the V gene TRBV3-1 (or the pseudogene TRBV3-2); 9 bases agree with TRBD2. Germline trimming cut 2 bases from V and 9 bases from J; bases unmatched to any gene: 8. Germline assignment: CDR1 LGHDT and CDR2 YNNKEL (reference sequence). The CDR3 covers 15 residues. The CDR3 nucleotides read TGTGCCAGCAGCCAACTAGCGGGGACCCAGGGTGAGCAGTTCTTC. It translates to CASSQLAGTQGEQFF.

The chain links TRBV27 to TRBJ2-3; tentatively, D is TRBD2 (5 bases). Germline lookup yields CDR1 MNHEY and CDR2 SMNVEV (reference sequence). The CDR3 spans 11 residues. V was cut by 4 bases and J by 8 bases, with 7 bases left in between. The CDR3 reads CASSSSGTQYF. The DNA of the CDR3 is TGTGCCAGCAGTTCAAGCGGTACGCAGTATTTT.

This clone appeared once. The chain combines TRBV2 with TRBJ1-4; D remains unclear. Trimming removed 4 bases at V and 10 bases at J, with 10 bases between. The length of the CDR3 is 12 residues. CDR1 and CDR2 (germline): SNHLY, FYNNEI. In nucleotides, the CDR3 is TGTGCCAGCAGTGTCTTGGGAGGAAAACTGTTTTTT. Translated: CASSVLGGKLFF.

This chain links TRBV27 with TRBJ2-6; D is ambiguous. V gave up 5 bases and J gave up 2 bases, with 10 bases separating them. The CDR3 extends over 15 amino acids. Germline V gives CDR1 MNHEY, CDR2 SMNVEV (reference sequence). The CDR3 nucleotides read TGTGCCAGCAGTCAGACTGGTCCTGGGGCCAACGTCCTGACTTTC. Protein: CASSQTGPGANVLTF.

This clone occurred once. The J gene is TRBJ2-7, the V gene TRBV11-2, with D perhaps TRBD1 (6 bases). CDR1 is SGHAT and CDR2 is FQNNGV in the germline V gene. V was shortened by 1 base and J by 7 bases, with 14 bases between the two germline ends. The CDR3 is made up of 14 amino acids. CDR3 coding DNA: TGTGCCAGCAGCTTAGGGATTACAGGGAAAGAGCAGTACTTC. Translated: CASSLGITGKEQYF.

This clone appeared once. The chain has TRBV27 and TRBJ2-1; 9 bases are shared with TRBD1. J lost 7 bases, V lost 3 bases, and 4 bases had no gene match. Germline-derived CDR1 and CDR2 are MNHEY and SMNVEV (reference sequence). This CDR3 contains 14 residues. In DNA form, the CDR3 reads TGTGCCAGCAGTTTGAACAGGGGGCATAATGAGCAGTTCTTC. Its translation is CASSLNRGHNEQFF.

This chain joins TRBV9 and TRBJ2-7; D possibly corresponds to TRBD2 (5 bases). The germline V gene encodes CDR1 SGDLS and CDR2 YYNGEE. This CDR3 has 13 amino acids. V dropped 4 bases and J dropped 2 bases, with 10 bases sitting between them. The CDR3 DNA sequence: TGTGCCAGCAGCCCCGGGAATCCCTACGAGCAGTACTTC. Residues: CASSPGNPYEQYF.

The rearrangement joins TRBV3-1 (or the pseudogene TRBV3-2) to TRBJ2-5; possible D gene TRBD1, 5 bases. The germline V gene encodes CDR1 LGHDT and CDR2 YNNKEL (reference sequence). V dropped 0 bases and J dropped 2 bases, with 13 bases sitting between them. The CDR3 covers 16 residues. In DNA, the CDR3 is TGTGCCAGCAGCCAAGATGGTGGGGCATATCAAGAGACCCAGTACTTC. Translating it yields CASSQDGGAYQETQYF.

This clone was observed a few times. The chain carries TRBV7-6 and TRBJ1-6, with D perhaps matching TRBD1 (5 bases). V dropped 5 bases and J dropped 4 bases, with 15 bases sitting between them. Germline V gene sequence: CDR1 SGHVS, CDR2 FNYEAQ. The CDR3 is made up of 16 amino acids. Written as DNA, the CDR3 is TGTGCCAGCAGCCCCCGTACCGCAGGGTATAATTCACCCCTCCACTTT. It codes for CASSPRTAGYNSPLHF.

With respect to this clone: At the DNA level, this CDR3 is encoded by other sequences in the same sample as well. The chain uses TRBV5-1 and TRBJ2-3; 11 nucleotides align to TRBD1. After removal of 2 bases from V and 3 bases from J, the junction contained 2 bases not matched to a gene. The CDR3 has 15 amino acids. Germline CDR1 SGHRS, CDR2 YFSETQ. The chain's CDR3 is CASSLGQGATDTQYF. The CDR3 region has the DNA TGCGCCAGCAGCTTAGGACAGGGGGCTACAGATACGCAGTATTTT.

The chain employs TRBV11-2 and TRBJ2-7; TRBD1 is a possible D gene (5 bases). V dropped 6 bases and J dropped 3 bases, with 21 bases sitting between them. The germline CDR1 and CDR2 sequences are SGHAT and FQNNGV. The CDR3 is 16 amino acids. This CDR3 is CASRGIRVPGNYEQYF. In DNA, the CDR3 is TGTGCCAGCAGAGGTATCAGGGTTCCGGGCAACTACGAGCAGTACTTC.

The chain has TRBV7-9 and TRBJ2-3; D perhaps matches TRBD2 (6 bases). The CDR3 runs to 15 residues. Trimming shortened V by 5 bases and J by 0 bases, and 12 bases separated the two germline ends. From germline, CDR1 is SEHNR and CDR2 FQNEAQ (reference sequence). The CDR3 reads CASSRPGESTDTQYF. CDR3 nucleotides: TGTGCCAGCAGCCGACCGGGGGAGAGCACAGATACGCAGTATTTT.

The V call is TRBV15, the J call TRBJ2-2; TRBD1 might be the D (6 bases). The CDR3 totals 17 residues. Germline V gene lookup returns CDR1 LNHNV and CDR2 YYDKDF (reference sequence). V was cut by 2 bases and J by 3 bases, with 16 bases left in between. The CDR3 here is CATSRSTVRGYTGELFF. CDR3 DNA: TGTGCCACCAGCAGAAGTACGGTCAGGGGTTACACCGGGGAGCTGTTTTTT.

The rearrangement links TRBV3-1 (or the pseudogene TRBV3-2) to TRBJ2-3; the D is unclear. Trimming left V 0 bases short and J 1 base short, with 8 bases between. The CDR3 extends over 15 amino acids. CDR1 is LGHDT and CDR2 is YNNKEL in the germline V gene (reference sequence). The CDR3 is CASSQEYLGTDTQYF. In nucleotides, the CDR3 is TGTGCCAGCAGCCAAGAATACCTAGGCACAGATACGCAGTATTTT.